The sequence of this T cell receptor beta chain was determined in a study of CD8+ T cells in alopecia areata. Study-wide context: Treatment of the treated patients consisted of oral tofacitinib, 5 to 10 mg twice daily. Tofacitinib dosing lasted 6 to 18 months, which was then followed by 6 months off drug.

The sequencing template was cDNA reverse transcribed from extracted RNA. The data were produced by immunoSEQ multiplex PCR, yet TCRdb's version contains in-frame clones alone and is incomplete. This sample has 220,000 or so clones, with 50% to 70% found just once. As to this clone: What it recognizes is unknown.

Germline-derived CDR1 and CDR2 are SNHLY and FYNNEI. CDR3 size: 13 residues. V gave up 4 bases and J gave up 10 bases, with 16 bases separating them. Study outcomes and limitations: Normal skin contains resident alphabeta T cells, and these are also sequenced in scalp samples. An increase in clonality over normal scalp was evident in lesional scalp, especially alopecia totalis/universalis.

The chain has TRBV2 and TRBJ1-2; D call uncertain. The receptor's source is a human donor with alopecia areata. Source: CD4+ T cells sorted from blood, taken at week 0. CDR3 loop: CASSAQVNSLYTF. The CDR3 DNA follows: TGTGCCAGCAGTGCCCAAGTTAACAGCCTCTACACCTTC.